The 15 T cell receptor beta chains in this list originate from one sample, sequenced in a study of blood T cell repertoires in COVID-19. This table comes from immunoSEQ multiplex PCR, and its TCRdb copy is limited to in-frame clones, with some not included. The profile shows over 250,000 clones, 90% of them singletons. The sample taken for sequencing was PBMCs or T cells enriched from blood (not recorded which). The receptor set was obtained from a man between 60 and 75 years old who had recovered from COVID-19.

The chain uses TRBV5-7 and TRBJ1-5; TRBD1 matches 10 bases. TRBV5-7 is assigned to the ORF class and has an uncertain function. V lost 4 bases to trimming and J lost 3 bases; unmatched junction nucleotides: 4. CDR3 length equals 15 residues. The CDR3, as DNA: TGTGCCAGCAGCACGGGACAGGGGCACAATCAGCCCCAGCATTTT. As protein: CASSTGQGHNQPQHF.

The rearrangement uses TRBV4-2 and TRBJ1-6, with 7 bases that match TRBD1. The CDR3 covers 12 residues. The germline V gene encodes CDR1 LGHNA and CDR2 YNFKEQ. V lost 2 bases and J lost 13; bases outside the gene matches: 2. In DNA form, the CDR3 reads TGTGCCAGCAGCCAACAACAGGGGCCCCTCCACTTT. This translates into CASSQQQGPLHF.

This clone was detected only once. The CDR3 DNA reads as TGTGCCAGTAGTATAACAGGAGGAGGGGAGACCCAGTACTTC. It specifies CASSITGGGETQYF. The chain employs TRBV19 and TRBJ2-5, with D perhaps TRBD2 (6 bases). V was cut by 2 bases and J by 5 bases, with 12 bases left in between. The germline V gene has CDR1 LNHDA and CDR2 SQIVND (reference sequence). CDR3 length: 14 amino acids.

The gene calls are TRBV4-1 and TRBJ2-3, with D tentatively TRBD2 (6 bases). This CDR3 is built from 14 residues. The V gene's germline CDR1 is MGHRA and CDR2 YSYEKL. Trimming cost V 4 bases and J 6 bases, with 14 bases left between them. CDR3 sequence reads: CASSRSGGGDTQYF. CDR3 nucleotide sequence: TGCGCCAGCAGCCGTAGCGGAGGTGGGGATACGCAGTATTTT.

The chain has TRBV9 and TRBJ2-2; D gene ambiguous. CDR1 is SGDLS, CDR2 YYNGEE, per germline. V dropped 0 bases and J dropped 5 bases, with 11 bases sitting between them. This CDR3 has 15 amino acids. The CDR3 loop is CASSVGAAITGELFF. CDR3 in DNA: TGTGCCAGCAGCGTAGGGGCTGCGATAACCGGGGAGCTGTTTTTT.

V is TRBV28 and J is TRBJ2-7; perhaps TRBD2 as D (5 bases). Germline CDR1 reads MDHEN; CDR2 reads SYDVKM. This CDR3 is built from 16 residues. V lost 3 bases, J lost 3 bases, and 18 bases lay in between. CDR3 coding DNA: TGTGCCAGCAGTTTCCCCCTGGCTGAAGCGGTCTACGAGCAGTACTTC. Translated: CASSFPLAEAVYEQYF.

The chain links TRBV7-8 to TRBJ2-3, with 11 bases aligning to TRBD2. The V gene's germline CDR1 is SGHVS and CDR2 FQNEAQ. The V segment lost 5 bases and the J segment 0 bases; nucleotides outside the gene matches: 4. This CDR3 is built from 16 residues. The CDR3: CASSRLAGSSTDTQYF. CDR3 bases: TGTGCCAGCAGCCGACTAGCGGGGTCGAGCACAGATACGCAGTATTTT.

The V gene is TRBV19, the J gene TRBJ2-7; weak D call: TRBD2 (6 bases). Germline-derived CDR1 and CDR2 are LNHDA and SQIVND (reference sequence). V was cut by 1 base and J by 2 bases, with 15 bases left in between. The CDR3 has 16 residues. CDR3 region: CASSIGGGTGTYEQYF. As DNA, the CDR3 is TGTGCCAGTAGTATAGGAGGCGGGACTGGAACCTACGAGCAGTACTTC.

The chain has TRBV4-1 and TRBJ2-1; D is unclear. The CDR3 extends over 14 amino acids. The V and J ends lost 6 bases and 0 bases respectively, with 9 bases between them. Germline values: CDR1 MGHRA, CDR2 YSYEKL. The CDR3 bases are TGCGCCAGCAGACGAGAGGCCTCCTACAATGAGCAGTTCTTC. It is translated as CASRREASYNEQFF.

The chain has TRBV24-1 and TRBJ2-1; 14 bases are shared with TRBD2. Per germline, CDR1 KGHDR and CDR2 SFDVKD. The CDR3 has 17 residues. V was pared by 7 bases and J by 7 bases, with 11 bases of the junction left unmatched. The CDR3 protein is CATSDPGGLAGVNEQFF. The CDR3 region has the DNA TGTGCCACCAGCGACCCCGGGGGACTAGCGGGAGTAAATGAGCAGTTCTTC.

This rearrangement joins TRBV9 to TRBJ1-3; D is uncertain. Deletions cut 4 bases from V and 3 bases from J, with 17 bases between. This CDR3 is built from 16 residues. Per germline, CDR1 SGDLS and CDR2 YYNGEE. The DNA for the CDR3 is TGTGCCAGCAGCCCCCCCTCCGGTTCGGGTGGAAACACCATATATTTT. Translation gives CASSPPSGSGGNTIYF.

In its sample, this clone was seen once. The rearrangement links TRBV11-2 to TRBJ1-3, with 7 bases matching TRBD1. The CDR3 extends over 15 amino acids. Per the germline V gene, CDR1 is SGHAT and CDR2 is FQNNGV. J lost 9 bases, V lost 2 bases, and 10 bases had no gene match. CDR3 loop: CASSLNRGRRGTIYF. The CDR3 DNA is TGTGCCAGCAGCTTAAATAGGGGGCGGAGAGGCACCATATATTTT. Full variable domain (remainder filled in from reference TRBV11-2 and TRBJ1-3): EAGVAQSPRYKIIEKRQSVAFWCNPISGHATLYWYQQILGQGPKLLIQFQNNGVVDDSQLPKDRFSAERLKGVDSTLKIQPAKLEDSAVYLCASSLNRGRRGTIYFGEGSWLTVV.

The rearrangement uses TRBV7-2 and TRBJ1-2, with D unresolved. The CDR3 totals 12 residues. Germline V lookup: CDR1 SGHTA, CDR2 FQGNSA. V dropped 6 bases and J dropped 8 bases, with 13 bases sitting between them. The DNA of the CDR3 is TGTGCCAGCAGACAAGACCCGGGAGGCTACACCTTC. Translated, it gives CASRQDPGGYTF. The full variable domain, completed using reference TRBV7-2 and TRBJ1-2, is GAGVSQSPSNKVTEKGKDVELRCDPISGHTALYWYRQSLGQGLEFLIYFQGNSAPDKSGLPSDRFSAERTGGSVSTLTIQRTQQEDSAVYLCASRQDPGGYTFGSGTRLTVV.

This chain uses TRBV28 with TRBJ1-2; the D gene is possibly TRBD1 (6 bases). The V end was cut by 5 bases, the J end by 1 base, with 8 bases between. This CDR3 is 13 amino acids long. Germline V gives CDR1 MDHEN, CDR2 SYDVKM. The CDR3 nucleotides read TGTGCCAGCAGTCAGGACAGTAACTATGGCTACACCTTC. Its protein product is CASSQDSNYGYTF.

This clone was observed once. Here the CDR3 reads CASSQGGSSYNSPLHF. CDR3 nucleotide sequence: TGTGCCAGCAGCCAAGGAGGGAGCTCCTATAATTCACCCCTCCACTTT. V usage is TRBV14 and J usage is TRBJ1-6; D ambiguous. Germline assignment: CDR1 SGHDN and CDR2 FVKESK. V shed 1 base and J shed 0 bases, with 7 bases lying between them. The CDR3 has 16 residues.